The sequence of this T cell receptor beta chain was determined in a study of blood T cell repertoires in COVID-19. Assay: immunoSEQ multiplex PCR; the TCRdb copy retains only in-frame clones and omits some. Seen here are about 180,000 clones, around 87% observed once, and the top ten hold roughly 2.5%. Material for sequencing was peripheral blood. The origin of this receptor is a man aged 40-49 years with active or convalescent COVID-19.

CDR3 nucleotide sequence: TGTGCCAGCAGCCGCGGGGCCGGTGCCTCATATGGCTACACCTTC. Translated, it gives CASSRGAGASYGYTF. The chain links TRBV7-9 to TRBJ1-2; a possible D gene is TRBD1 (5 bases). Trimming cost V 5 bases and J 5 bases, with 18 bases left between them. The CDR3 sequence is 15 residues long. The germline V gene has CDR1 SEHNR and CDR2 FQNEAQ (reference sequence). Combining the CDR3 with reference TRBV7-9 and TRBJ1-2 gives the whole variable domain DTGVSQNPRHKITKRGQNVTFRCDPISEHNRLYWYRQTLGQGPEFLTYFQNEAQLEKSRLLSDRFSAERPKGSFSTLEIQRTEQGDSAMYLCASSRGAGASYGYTFGSGTRLTVV.